This entry is about one T cell receptor (beta chain). Its target is unknown. This record comes from a study of radiotherapy plus CTLA-4 blockade in lung cancer. Findings of the study overall: There was expansion of tumor-derived TCR clones in blood after radiotherapy plus ipilimumab. In blood, early T cell clone dynamics reportedly predicted response best, together with interferon-beta.

Chemo-refractory metastatic non-small-cell lung cancer patients were treated with focal radiation plus CTLA-4 blockade with ipilimumab. The germline CDR1 and CDR2 sequences are SGHTA and FQGNSA. Trimming removed 0 bases from V and 4 bases from J, with 6 bases in between. CDR3 length: 13 amino acids. The data were produced by immunoSEQ multiplex PCR, yet TCRdb's version contains in-frame clones alone and is incomplete. This sample has over 85,000 clones, with 60% to 75% found just once. The sequence derives from a human donor with non-small cell lung cancer who had a partial response to radiotherapy plus ipilimumab. Some clones in this sample may be carry-over from other donors' samples. This chain joins TRBV7-2 and TRBJ2-5; D is unresolved. Here the sequenced sample was peripheral blood, taken from a patient treated with radiotherapy plus ipilimumab. The CDR3 DNA sequence: TGTGCCAGCAGCTTAGCTCGGTTAGAGACCCAGTACTTC. It yields the protein CASSLARLETQYF.